This TCR beta chain was observed in a study of T cells after yellow fever vaccination. General study points: The CD4 and CD8 compartments had a small share of their clonotypes in common.

For this clonotype: Its antigen is unknown.

A universal primer site and UMIs were added as TCR cDNA was made by 5'RACE template switching. TCRdb recomputed calls from the 5' RACE reads with MiXCR, one row per CDR3 protein. The sample shows about 550,000 distinct CDR3 sequences, roughly a fifth of them seen only once. The V and J ends lost 4 bases and 4 bases, in that order; junction bases with no gene match: 14. CDR1 and CDR2 (germline): SGHTA, FQGNSA. CDR3 length: 17 amino acids. The receptor comes from a man aged 25 to 45 who received the YFV17D yellow fever vaccine. The rearrangement joins TRBV7-2 to TRBJ2-3, with 7 bases lining up with TRBD2. The starting material was PBMCs, obtained 15 days after the yellow fever booster vaccination. The CDR3 sequence: CASSSAGRVGVADTQYF. The CDR3 DNA reads as TGTGCCAGCAGCTCAGCGGGGCGTGTGGGAGTTGCAGATACGCAGTATTTT.